Sequencing of this T cell receptor beta chain was carried out in a study of blood T cell repertoires in COVID-19. Study background: Spain, Italy and the United States supplied samples that represented acute and convalescent COVID-19. In each case, the material was cDNA or gDNA derived from T cells, B-cell-depleted T cells, or PBMCs.

The trim removed 3 bases at V and 0 bases at J, leaving 8 bases unmatched. CDR1 and CDR2 (germline): KGHDR, SFDVKD. This CDR3 is 18 amino acids long. Per the study methods: Reference gene primer amplification gave nucleated cell count estimates. The data were produced by immunoSEQ multiplex PCR, yet TCRdb's version contains in-frame clones alone and is incomplete. The V and J calls and clone size come from that table; D and trimming were worked out from the DNA. The sample comprises fewer than 200,000 clones, about nine tenths of which are singletons, and 25% to 30% rests with the top ten. This TCR was recovered from a man between 60 and 75 years old with acute or convalescent COVID-19. The sample taken for sequencing was peripheral blood. The chain links TRBV24-1 to TRBJ2-1; 9 positions match TRBD2. In DNA, the CDR3 is TGTGCCACCAGTGATCCCCAGGCTAGCGGGACCTCCTACAATGAGCAGTTCTTC. This codes for CATSDPQASGTSYNEQFF.